These T cell receptor beta chains were read from a single sample in a study of graft-versus-host responses after intestinal transplantation. No antigen has been identified for these receptors. This table comes from immunoSEQ multiplex PCR, and its TCRdb copy is limited to in-frame clones, with some not included. The sample holds 80,000 to 100,000 clones, 90% to 95% seen once. The sequencing used unstimulated CD4+ T cells sorted from spleen or lymph node cells, collected before transplant. These TCRs come from a human donor who was the organ donor for an intestinal transplant. CDR3s include the opening cysteine and the closing phenylalanine or tryptophan. A D gene is named only where the DNA matches it firmly. The size entry is marked missing in some rows and otherwise reads once, few, many or a size class.

>TRBV6-1|TRBJ1-1|-|TRBD1
TGTGCCAGCAGTACTAAACAGGGGGTTAACACTGAAGCTTTCTTT
CASSTKQGVNTEAFF
>TRBV19|TRBJ2-3|-|TRBD1
TGTGCCAGTAGTATACAGGGGGCAAGTGATACGCAGTATTTT
CASSIQGASDTQYF
>TRBV6-5|TRBJ2-7|-|-
TGTGCCAGCAGTTATGGCCGGGACTTCATCTCCTACGAGCAGTACTTC
CASSYGRDFISYEQYF
>TRBV19|TRBJ2-7|-|-
TGTGCCAGTAGTATCGCACAGTCCTACGAGCAGTACTTC
CASSIAQSYEQYF
>TRBV4-2|TRBJ1-3|-|TRBD1
TGTGCCAGCAGCCAATGGGACAGGGTTGGTGGAAACACCATATATTTT
CASSQWDRVGGNTIYF
>TRBV9|TRBJ1-1|-|TRBD1
TGTGCCAGCAGCGTGTCCCTTGACAGGGGCACTGAAGCTTTCTTT
CASSVSLDRGTEAFF
>TRBV19|TRBJ1-5|-|TRBD1
TGTGCCAGCAGAGGGGGACAGGGGTTCGGGAATCAGCCCCAGCATTTT
CASRGGQGFGNQPQHF
>TRBV19|TRBJ2-5|-|-
TGTGCCAGTAGTATTGGTTCGGGGGAGACCCAGTACTTC
CASSIGSGETQYF
>TRBV5-4|TRBJ2-3|-|-
TGTGCCAGCAGCTCCGAGCCGCGGAGCACAGATACGCAGTATTTT
CASSSEPRSTDTQYF
>TRBV2|TRBJ1-2|-|TRBD1
TGTGCCAGCAGTCACAGGGGTGTCAACTATGGCTACACCTTC
CASSHRGVNYGYTF
>TRBV4-2|TRBJ1-1|once|-
TGTGCCAGCAGCCAAGACACGCGGGTTACTGAAGCTTTCTTT
CASSQDTRVTEAFF
>TRBV5-1|TRBJ2-5|-|TRBD1
TGCGCCAGCAGGGGACAGACCCAAGAGACCCAGTACTTC
CASRGQTQETQYF
>TRBV27|TRBJ1-5|-|-
TGTGCCAGCAGTTTATCCCCAGGGGACAATCAGCCCCAGCATTTT
CASSLSPGDNQPQHF
>TRBV11-1|TRBJ2-7|-|TRBD1
TGTGCCAGCAGCCGACCCCAACAGGGGCGTGGGGAGCAGTACTTC
CASSRPQQGRGEQYF
>TRBV20-1|TRBJ2-5|-|TRBD2
TGCAGTGCTTCTAGCGGGCAGACCCAGTACTTC
CSASSGQTQYF
>TRBV29-1|TRBJ2-7|once|-
TGCAGCGTTGAAGAGTCTTACGAGCAGTACTTC
CSVEESYEQYF
>TRBV1|TRBJ2-3|-|-
TGCACCAGCAGCCAAACCGGACTAGCGGGGCCCAACAAATCGGCAGATACGCAGTATTTT
CTSSQTGLAGPNKSADTQYF
>TRBV4-3|TRBJ2-1|-|-
TGCGCCAGCAGCCAAGTTCAGCGAGATGAGCAGTTCTTC
CASSQVQRDEQFF
>TRBV5-4|TRBJ1-6|-|-
TGTGCCAGCAGCTTGCAGGGGAATTCACCCCTCCACTTT
CASSLQGNSPLHF
>TRBV5-6|TRBJ2-1|-|-
TGTGCCAGCAGCTTGACCAGGATGGCGTACAATGAGCAGTTCTTC
CASSLTRMAYNEQFF
>TRBV18|TRBJ1-5|-|-
TGTGCCAGCTCACTCTTCGGCGGAGGGGAACATAATCAGCCCCAGCATTTT
CASSLFGGGEHNQPQHF
>TRBV4-3|TRBJ2-5|-|TRBD1
TGCGCCAGCAGCCGTCGACAGGGCCAAGAGACCCAGTACTTC
CASSRRQGQETQYF
>TRBV19|TRBJ2-3|-|-
TGTGCCAGTAGGACCCGAAGGGGAACAGATACGCAGTATTTT
CASRTRRGTDTQYF
>TRBV9|TRBJ2-7|-|TRBD2
TGTGCCAGCAGCGTAGCCCCTAGCGGGGGATTAGGCGAGCAGTACTTC
CASSVAPSGGLGEQYF
>TRBV10-3|TRBJ2-7|-|-
TGTGCCATCAGTGCAAGCCGGGACTGGAGGAGAAAGGACTCCTACGAGCAGTACTTC
CAISASRDWRRKDSYEQYF
>TRBV5-1|TRBJ1-4|once|TRBD1
TGCGCCAGCAGCTTGTCCCCCGGGACAGGGGGTGAAAAACTGTTTTTT
CASSLSPGTGGEKLFF
>TRBV4-3|TRBJ2-1|-|-
TGCGCCAGCAGCCAAGTGGGAGGGGGGGCAAGGAATGAGCAGTTCTTC
CASSQVGGGARNEQFF
>TRBV6-4|TRBJ1-1|-|-
TGTGCCAGCAGCCTCTCTATGAACACTGAAGCTTTCTTT
CASSLSMNTEAFF
>TRBV6-1|TRBJ2-3|once|TRBD2
TGTGCCAGCAGTCCCCGGACTAGCGCAGATACGCAGTATTTT
CASSPRTSADTQYF
>TRBV27|TRBJ2-5|-|-
TGTGCCAGCAGTTCGTCCGGGTACCAAGAGACCCAGTACTTC
CASSSSGYQETQYF
>TRBV7-6|TRBJ1-2|-|TRBD1
TGTGCCAGCAGCCTCGGGACAGGGAAAACTAACTATGGCTACACCTTC
CASSLGTGKTNYGYTF